Listed below are T cell receptor beta chains from one sample, sequenced in a study of graft-versus-host responses after intestinal transplantation. Only in-frame clones appear in the TCRdb table, and some are missing; sequencing was by immunoSEQ multiplex PCR. The table shows more than 95,000 clones, with 93% occurring only once. These receptors lack a known antigen. The sample here was unstimulated CD8+ T cells sorted from spleen or lymph node cells, taken before intestinal transplant. The receptors derive from a human donor who received an intestinal transplant. Each CDR3 is given with its conserved first and last residue. The D gene is left open where the match is weak. Not every row has a clone size; where given, it reads once, few, many or a size class.

>TRBV6-6|TRBJ2-6|.|.
TGTGCCAGCAGAACAACCGCCTCGGAGGCCAACGTCCTGACTTTC
CASRTTASEANVLTF
>TRBV14|TRBJ2-5|.|TRBD2
TGTGCCAGCAGCCCGACCGGGACTAGCGGGGGGCAAGAGACCCAGTACTTC
CASSPTGTSGGQETQYF
>TRBV6-1|TRBJ2-7|.|.
TGTGCCAGCAGTGAGGACCGGGCCGTTTACGAGCAGTACTTC
CASSEDRAVYEQYF
>TRBV2|TRBJ1-1|.|.
TGTGCCAGCAGAGAGATCGACAGGTCCGAAAACACTGAAGCTTTCTTT
CASREIDRSENTEAFF
>TRBV10-3|TRBJ2-3|.|TRBD2
TGTGCCATCAGTGAGTCAGCTAGCGGACCCACAGATACGCAGTATTTT
CAISESASGPTDTQYF
>TRBV6-5|TRBJ2-1|.|.
TGTGCCAGCAGCGCCCCGTTGAATGAGCAGTTCTTC
CASSAPLNEQFF
>TRBV5-4|TRBJ2-7|.|.
TGTGCCAGCAGCTCGATACAGGGAGTAAGTTACGAGCAGTACTTC
CASSSIQGVSYEQYF
>TRBV13|TRBJ1-1|.|TRBD1
TGTGCCAGCAGCAAACGACAGGGATTGAACACTGAAGCTTTCTTT
CASSKRQGLNTEAFF
>TRBV4-1|TRBJ2-7|.|.
TGCGCCAGCAGTCTCGACGGGTACTCCTACGAGCAGTACTTC
CASSLDGYSYEQYF
>TRBV7-8|TRBJ1-2|.|.
TGTGCCAGCAGCTTCGGGGGTGGGTATGGCTACACCTTC
CASSFGGGYGYTF
>TRBV7-8|TRBJ2-7|.|.
TGTGCCAGCAGCCCAGGGGGGCAAGCCTACGAGCAGTACTTC
CASSPGGQAYEQYF
>TRBV6-4|TRBJ2-3|.|TRBD1
TGTGCCAGCAGTGAATTTCCGGGACAGGGGGCAACAGATACGCAGTATTTT
CASSEFPGQGATDTQYF
>TRBV1|TRBJ2-7|.|.
TGCACCAGCAGCCCGAAGGGTGTCGGGGATCCGAGCCCTCCTGACACCTACGAGCAGTACTTC
CTSSPKGVGDPSPPDTYEQYF
>TRBV4-1|TRBJ2-7|few|TRBD1
TGCGCCAGCAGCCAATTGGACAGGCACTACGAGCAGTACTTC
CASSQLDRHYEQYF
>TRBV29-1|TRBJ2-1|.|.
TGCAGCGTTGAACAGACGTACAATGAGCAGTTCTTC
CSVEQTYNEQFF
>TRBV9|TRBJ2-2|few|.
TGTGCCAGCAGCGCCGGGGCCGGGGAGCTGTTTTTT
CASSAGAGELFF
>TRBV7-6|TRBJ2-5|.|.
TGTGCCAGCAGCTTAGATTCTCTAGGAAATCAAGAGACCCAGTACTTC
CASSLDSLGNQETQYF
>TRBV4-1|TRBJ2-7|.|TRBD1
TGCGCCAGCAGCCAAGATCGGGGGACAGGGGGCTACGAGCAGTACTTC
CASSQDRGTGGYEQYF
>TRBV19|TRBJ2-2|once|.
TGTGCCAGTAGTAGTTCGGGGGCCGGGGAGCTGTTTTTT
CASSSSGAGELFF
>TRBV19|TRBJ1-2|.|TRBD1
TGTGCCAGTAGTATAGTGGAGGGGGCACCCACTAACTATGGCTACACCTTC
CASSIVEGAPTNYGYTF
>TRBV6-1|TRBJ1-1|once|.
TGTGCCAGCGAAGTAACTGAAGCTTTCTTT
CASEVTEAFF
>TRBV9|TRBJ1-6|.|TRBD1
TGTGCCAGCAGCGGCACCGGGACAGGGGGTTCACCCCTCCACTTT
CASSGTGTGGSPLHF
>TRBV4-1|TRBJ1-3|.|.
TGCGCCAGCAGCCACCGAGGATCTGGAAACACCATATATTTT
CASSHRGSGNTIYF
>TRBV5-6|TRBJ2-1|.|TRBD2
TGTGCCAGCAGCTTGGATGGACTAGCGGGTTACAATGAGCAGTTCTTC
CASSLDGLAGYNEQFF
>TRBV9|TRBJ2-1|.|.
TGTGCCAGCAGCTCCCGGGACTCCCTTTTGGATGCCGAGCAGTTCTTC
CASSSRDSLLDAEQFF
>TRBV7-3|TRBJ2-1|.|.
TGTGCCAGCAGCTTAATTGATGATTCGGTTGAGCAGTTCTTC
CASSLIDDSVEQFF
>TRBV5-4|TRBJ2-5|.|.
TGTGCCAGCAGCTTGGCTCCGGGGGCCGGTGAGACCCAGTACTTC
CASSLAPGAGETQYF
>TRBV19|TRBJ2-1|.|TRBD2
TGTGCCAGTAGTATTACCCGGCTAGCGGGGAGCGACAATGAGCAGTTCTTC
CASSITRLAGSDNEQFF
>TRBV27|TRBJ1-6|.|.
TGTGCCAGCAGTTTAAACAGGGTTAATTCACCCCTCCACTTT
CASSLNRVNSPLHF
>TRBV7-6|TRBJ2-3|.|TRBD2
TGTGCCAGCAGCAATCAGCGGGGGGGCACAGATACGCAGTATTTT
CASSNQRGGTDTQYF
>TRBV6-6|TRBJ1-2|.|.
TGTGCCAGCGAGTCCTACTATGGCTACACCTTC
CASESYYGYTF
>TRBV7-9|TRBJ2-7|few|.
TGTGCCAGCAGCCCGGCATCTCTCTACGAGCAGTACTTC
CASSPASLYEQYF
>TRBV5-1|TRBJ2-3|.|TRBD1
TGCGCCAGCAGCTTAGGACAGGGCCGGGATACGCAGTATTTT
CASSLGQGRDTQYF
>TRBV9|TRBJ2-6|.|.
TGTGCCAGCAGCGACCCCTCTGGGGCCAACGTCCTGACTTTC
CASSDPSGANVLTF
>TRBV5-1|TRBJ1-6|.|.
TGCGCCAGCAGGGCCGGTAATTCACCCCTCCACTTT
CASRAGNSPLHF
>TRBV6-5|TRBJ2-7|.|.
TGTGCCAGCTCCGCCGGGGTTGGGACCTACGAGCAGTACTTC
CASSAGVGTYEQYF
>TRBV9|TRBJ1-6|.|TRBD1
TGTGCCAGCAGCGCAGTTGAAACAGGGGGCTCACCCCTCCACTTT
CASSAVETGGSPLHF
>TRBV6-1|TRBJ2-1|.|TRBD2
TGTGCCAGCAGTACTTTAGCGGGTGAGCAGTTCTTC
CASSTLAGEQFF
>TRBV11-3|TRBJ1-2|once|.
TGTGCCAGCAGCTTAAAACACACAGGGCACTATGGCTACACCTTC
CASSLKHTGHYGYTF
>TRBV9|TRBJ2-1|.|.
TGTGCCAGCAATCCCTCAGGAAATTCCTACAATGAGCAGTTCTTC
CASNPSGNSYNEQFF
>TRBV5-4|TRBJ1-3|.|TRBD1
TGTGCCAGCAGCCCAGACAGGGTTGGAAACACCATATATTTT
CASSPDRVGNTIYF
>TRBV25-1|TRBJ2-1|once|TRBD1
TGTGCCAGCAGTGACCCACAGGGGGCTAGGAATGAGCAGTTCTTC
CASSDPQGARNEQFF
>TRBV11-1|TRBJ2-7|.|.
TGTGCCAGCAGCTTAGGCAGCTACGAGCAGTACTTC
CASSLGSYEQYF
>TRBV6-5|TRBJ2-7|.|.
TGTGCCAGCAGTGAAAACCGTGACTACGAGCAGTACTTC
CASSENRDYEQYF
>TRBV7-9|TRBJ1-3|.|TRBD1
TGTGCCAGCAGCCCCCGGACAGGAGGTACTAGGGGCCCTGGAAACACCATATATTTT
CASSPRTGGTRGPGNTIYF
>TRBV7-9|TRBJ1-2|.|.
TGTGCCAGCAGCTTCGGGTCTGACTACACCTTC
CASSFGSDYTF
>TRBV7-9|TRBJ2-1|once|.
TGTGCCAGCAGCTTATTGGGAGGCAATGAGCAGTTCTTC
CASSLLGGNEQFF